This T cell receptor (beta chain) was profiled in a study of response to subunit inactivated influenza vaccine. Germline V gene data show CDR1 as LGHNA and CDR2 as YNFKEQ. The ends were cut back, 1 base at V and 0 bases at J, with 4 bases in the middle. CDR3 length equals 13 residues. TCRdb re-analysed the RT-PCR reads in MiXCR, keeping a single row per CDR3 protein. This repertoire shows about 540,000 distinct CDR3 sequences, approximately 20% found once; its top ten account for about 3%. This clonotype appeared many times. These data also featured in a second study, about T cells expressing NK-cell markers. That work states: With UMIs, 5'RACE template switching was used to make TCR beta cDNA.

The gene calls are TRBV4-2 and TRBJ2-7; unclear D gene. The receptor comes from a man in his fifties or sixties who received an inactivated influenza vaccine. This sample comprised CD4+ T cells sorted from PBMCs, obtained 11 to 12 days after vaccination. The CDR3 DNA reads TGTGCCAGCAGCCAAGGGTTCTCCTACGAGCAGTACTTC. It translates to CASSQGFSYEQYF.